Below are 9 T cell receptor beta chains sequenced from a single sample in a study of blood T cell repertoires in COVID-19 (dated by TCRdb to the early 2020s). Libraries were made using the immunoSEQ multiplex PCR assay. What TCRdb holds here is the immuneACCESS table cut down to in-frame rearrangements. Part of the clones is not present; checked against another copy, under half of the missing clones reflect an unresolved V gene, and the others are unexplained. The sample yields under 300,000 clones; around 87% were counted once. The biggest ten clones account for 2.4% of the sample. The sample was PBMCs or T cells enriched from blood (not recorded which). These receptor sequences come from a woman under 30 who had recovered from COVID-19.

This clone has only one observation. This chain joins TRBV27 and TRBJ1-6; D ambiguous. The CDR3 is 13 residues long. The germline V gene encodes CDR1 MNHEY and CDR2 SMNVEV (reference sequence). V shed 1 base and J shed 9 bases, with 7 bases lying between them. CDR3 amino acids: CASSLFDSSPLHF. The CDR3 region has the DNA TGTGCCAGCAGTTTATTTGACTCTTCACCCCTCCACTTT.

This clone has only one observation. The V gene is TRBV28, the J gene TRBJ1-1; D is possibly TRBD1 (5 bases). Per germline, CDR1 MDHEN and CDR2 SYDVKM. CDR3 length: 16 residues. Trimming left V 3 bases short and J 4 bases short, with 18 bases between. The CDR3 reads CASSFAGPQGSTEAFF. CDR3 nucleotide sequence: TGTGCCAGCAGTTTCGCAGGGCCCCAGGGTAGCACTGAAGCTTTCTTT.

The rearrangement joins TRBV10-1 to TRBJ1-6, with 7 positions matching TRBD1. The V gene's germline CDR1 is WNHNN and CDR2 SYGVQD (reference sequence). Germline trimming cut 0 bases from V and 11 bases from J; bases unmatched to any gene: 16. The CDR3 covers 18 residues. The CDR3 region is CASSESRYDREGFPPLHF. CDR3 DNA sequence: TGCGCCAGCAGTGAGTCCCGCTACGACAGGGAAGGTTTCCCACCCCTCCACTTT.

The J gene is TRBJ2-1, the V gene TRBV6-4; possible D gene TRBD2, 5 bases. V gave up 6 bases and J gave up 6 bases, with 15 bases separating them. Germline V gene lookup returns CDR1 MRHNA and CDR2 SNTAGT. The CDR3 consists of 14 residues. The CDR3 is CASSPIWGVNEQFF. CDR3 DNA: TGTGCCAGCAGCCCCATATGGGGAGTCAATGAGCAGTTCTTC.

The chain recombines TRBV4-2 with TRBJ2-7, with unresolved D. Looked up from germline, CDR1 is LGHNA and CDR2 is YNFKEQ. CDR3 length: 13 amino acids. Trimming removed 1 base at V and 3 bases at J, with 7 bases between. This chain's CDR3 is CASSQGAHYEQYF. CDR3 coding DNA: TGTGCCAGCAGCCAAGGGGCCCACTACGAGCAGTACTTC.

This chain links TRBV5-1 with TRBJ2-7; the match to TRBD1 covers 8 bases. Germline assignment: CDR1 SGHRS and CDR2 YFSETQ. The trim removed 3 bases at V and 5 bases at J, leaving 1 base unmatched. The CDR3 extends over 12 amino acids. In nucleotides, the CDR3 is TGCGCCAGCAGCTGGACAGGGAACGAGCAGTACTTC. This gives the protein CASSWTGNEQYF.

The rearrangement joins TRBV5-1 to TRBJ2-3; TRBD2 might be the D (6 bases). Germline lookup yields CDR1 SGHRS and CDR2 YFSETQ. There are 14 residues in the CDR3. Trimming took off 0 bases at V and 5 bases at J, with 10 bases between the two ends. CDR3 DNA: TGCGCCAGCAGCTTGGTGGGGGGAGGAGATACGCAGTATTTT. Protein product: CASSLVGGGDTQYF.

On this clone: Germline is not matched at one junction end, which may reflect a read error. The V and J genes are TRBV29-1 and TRBJ2-1; 8 bases fit TRBD2. CDR3 size: 20 residues. Germline lookup yields CDR1 SQVTM and CDR2 ANQGSEA. In DNA form, the CDR3 reads TGCAGCGCTGAAGGTTTGGCGGGGGGTGGTGGTATGGTATCCTACAATGAGCAGTTCTTC. It codes for CSAEGLAGGGGMVSYNEQFF.

J is TRBJ2-7 and V is TRBV7-6; 9 bases are shared with TRBD1. CDR3 length: 16 amino acids. Germline values: CDR1 SGHVS, CDR2 FNYEAQ. V shed 4 bases and J 2 bases; nucleotides not matched to a gene: 9. The CDR3 bases are TGTGCCAGCAGCTCGACCGGGACAGGGCCCACCTACGAGCAGTACTTC. This gives the protein CASSSTGTGPTYEQYF.